This T cell receptor beta chain was sequenced during a study of T cell changes during pregnancy in multiple sclerosis. TCRdb keeps only in-frame clones here, not all; method: immunoSEQ multiplex PCR. The data show 9,000 to 15,000 clones, 85% to 95% seen once. The V segment lost 5 bases and the J segment 8 bases; nucleotides outside the gene matches: 5. CDR1 and CDR2 (germline): SNHLY, FYNNEI. The CDR3 covers 14 residues. The sequencing here drew on CD4+ T cells from peripheral blood mononuclear cells, taken before pregnancy. This chain uses TRBV2 with TRBJ2-1; 11 nucleotides agree with TRBD1. The sequence derives from a female donor with multiple sclerosis, enrolled in a pregnancy study. CDR3 bases: TGTGCCAGCAGTCGGGACAGGGGGTCTTATGAGCAGTTCTTC. It is translated as CASSRDRGSYEQFF.